These T cell receptor beta chains were read from a single sample in a study of blood T cells in healthy people across ages. TCRdb re-analysed the 5' RACE reads in MiXCR, keeping a single row per CDR3 protein. The repertoire holds around 710,000 distinct CDR3 sequences, with roughly 45% as singletons. The material sequenced was blood. The receptors come from a woman in her sixties in good health. Each CDR3 is given with its conserved first and last residue. A D gene is named only where the DNA matches it firmly. Rows may omit the clone size; those that give it use once, few, many or a size class.

D gene: NA; J gene: TRBJ2-2; clone size: NA; V gene: TRBV2; CDR3 DNA: TGTGCCAGCAGTGAGGGGGGGCTTTCGGTCGGGGAGCTGTTTTTT; CDR3 protein: CASSEGGLSVGELFF
D gene: NA; J gene: TRBJ1-5; clone size: NA; V gene: TRBV3-1; CDR3 DNA: TGTGCCAGCAGCCAGGGACGCGGCAATCAGCCCCAGCATTTT; CDR3 protein: CASSQGRGNQPQHF
D gene: NA; J gene: TRBJ2-7; clone size: NA; V gene: TRBV7-2; CDR3 DNA: TGTGCCAGCAGCCTTTCCCGAAGCGGCCTTGGGGAGCAGTACTTC; CDR3 protein: CASSLSRSGLGEQYF
D gene: TRBD1; J gene: TRBJ2-4; clone size: few; V gene: TRBV5-6; CDR3 DNA: TGTGCCAGCAGCAAAGACAGGGGGCAGGCACTGCAGTACTTC; CDR3 protein: CASSKDRGQALQYF
D gene: NA; J gene: TRBJ2-7; clone size: NA; V gene: TRBV20-1; CDR3 DNA: TGCAGTGCTAGAGATAACAGGGCGAGGTACGAGCAGTACTTC; CDR3 protein: CSARDNRARYEQYF
D gene: TRBD1; J gene: TRBJ2-3; clone size: NA; V gene: TRBV7-3; CDR3 DNA: TGTGCCAGCAGCCCCAAGGGTCCAGGGGGCGATACGCAGTATTTT; CDR3 protein: CASSPKGPGGDTQYF
D gene: NA; J gene: TRBJ2-2; clone size: NA; V gene: TRBV7-6; CDR3 DNA: TGTGCCAGCAGCTCCAGGGGCGGGGCCGGGGAGCTGTTTTTT; CDR3 protein: CASSSRGGAGELFF
D gene: NA; J gene: TRBJ2-2; clone size: NA; V gene: TRBV9; CDR3 DNA: TGTGCCAGCAGCGTAGTTGATTCCGGGGAGCTGTTTTTT; CDR3 protein: CASSVVDSGELFF
D gene: NA; J gene: TRBJ1-1; clone size: NA; V gene: TRBV3-1; CDR3 DNA: TGTGCCAGCAGCCAAGATGTTTCCACGAACACTGAAGCTTTCTTT; CDR3 protein: CASSQDVSTNTEAFF
D gene: NA; J gene: TRBJ2-3; clone size: few; V gene: TRBV20-1; CDR3 DNA: TGCAGTGCTAGCGGGAGTAGCTTAGATACGCAGTATTTT; CDR3 protein: CSASGSSLDTQYF
D gene: NA; J gene: TRBJ2-6; clone size: many; V gene: TRBV6-5; CDR3 DNA: TGTGCCAGCAGTATGACAGTCTCTGGGGCCAACGTCCTGACTTTC; CDR3 protein: CASSMTVSGANVLTF
D gene: NA; J gene: TRBJ2-1; clone size: many; V gene: TRBV24-1; CDR3 DNA: TGTGCCACCAGTGATGTTCAGGGTATCAATGAGCAGTTCTTC; CDR3 protein: CATSDVQGINEQFF
D gene: TRBD1; J gene: TRBJ1-1; clone size: NA; V gene: TRBV10-3; CDR3 DNA: TGTGCCATCAGTGAGTCCGGGACAGAGAACACTGAAGCTTTCTTT; CDR3 protein: CAISESGTENTEAFF
D gene: NA; J gene: TRBJ2-1; clone size: NA; V gene: TRBV7-9; CDR3 DNA: TGTGCCAGCAGCTTTTATAAAAATGAGCAGTTCTTC; CDR3 protein: CASSFYKNEQFF
D gene: TRBD1; J gene: TRBJ1-2; clone size: few; V gene: TRBV12-5; CDR3 DNA: TGTGCTAGTGGTCTTACGACAGGGAACTATGGCTACACCTTC; CDR3 protein: CASGLTTGNYGYTF
D gene: TRBD1; J gene: TRBJ1-2; clone size: few; V gene: TRBV20-1; CDR3 DNA: TGCAGTGCTAGAGACTTACAGGGGGAAGGCTACACCTTC; CDR3 protein: CSARDLQGEGYTF
D gene: NA; J gene: TRBJ2-7; clone size: NA; V gene: TRBV7-2; CDR3 DNA: TGTGCCAGCAGCTTAGCGGCAGGGTCGTACGGGCAGTACTTC; CDR3 protein: CASSLAAGSYGQYF
D gene: TRBD1; J gene: TRBJ2-7; clone size: NA; V gene: TRBV12-3/TRBV12-4; CDR3 DNA: TGTGCCAGCAGTTCCTCTGACAGGGGGAACGAGCAGTACTTC; CDR3 protein: CASSSSDRGNEQYF
D gene: NA; J gene: TRBJ2-7; clone size: NA; V gene: TRBV4-2; CDR3 DNA: TGTGCCAGCAGCCAAGATCAAACAGGGCTCTCCTACGAGCAGTACTTC; CDR3 protein: CASSQDQTGLSYEQYF
D gene: NA; J gene: TRBJ1-1; clone size: NA; V gene: TRBV6-1; CDR3 DNA: TGTACCAGCCCACAGGCCCTGAACACTGAAGCTTTCTTT; CDR3 protein: CTSPQALNTEAFF
D gene: NA; J gene: TRBJ1-1; clone size: NA; V gene: TRBV6-1; CDR3 DNA: TGTGCCAGCAGTGACCCGGACAGTTTTGAAGCTTTCTTT; CDR3 protein: CASSDPDSFEAFF
D gene: NA; J gene: TRBJ2-7; clone size: NA; V gene: TRBV7-9; CDR3 DNA: TGTGCCAGCAGCTTAGAAGGCGACAGGCGATACGAGCAGTACTTC; CDR3 protein: CASSLEGDRRYEQYF
D gene: NA; J gene: TRBJ2-3; clone size: NA; V gene: TRBV7-2; CDR3 DNA: TGTGCCAGCACCGAAGGGCTGTACAGCACAGATACGCAGTATTTT; CDR3 protein: CASTEGLYSTDTQYF
D gene: NA; J gene: TRBJ2-7; clone size: NA; V gene: TRBV5-1; CDR3 DNA: TGCGCCAGCAGCCAGGGACTGCGTCGCCACGAGCAGTACTTC; CDR3 protein: CASSQGLRRHEQYF
D gene: NA; J gene: TRBJ2-4; clone size: few; V gene: TRBV20-1; CDR3 DNA: TGCAGTGCTAGCCCCGGGGGAGGTCTGGCCAAAAACATTCAGTACTTC; CDR3 protein: CSASPGGGLAKNIQYF
D gene: NA; J gene: TRBJ1-5; clone size: NA; V gene: TRBV18; CDR3 DNA: TGTGCCAGCTCACCACCGGGACAATCTACAGGGAGCAATCAGCCCCAGCATTTT; CDR3 protein: CASSPPGQSTGSNQPQHF
D gene: NA; J gene: TRBJ1-5; clone size: few; V gene: TRBV7-9; CDR3 DNA: TGTGCCAGCAGCTTAGCGGAAAATCAGCCCCAGCATTTT; CDR3 protein: CASSLAENQPQHF
D gene: TRBD1; J gene: TRBJ1-1; clone size: NA; V gene: TRBV7-9; CDR3 DNA: TGTGCCAGCAGAACAGGGGGCCTGAACACTGAAGCTTTCTTT; CDR3 protein: CASRTGGLNTEAFF
D gene: NA; J gene: TRBJ2-7; clone size: many; V gene: TRBV4-3; CDR3 DNA: TGCGCCAGCAGCCAAGATAGTACAGGCGCCTACGAGCAGTACTTC; CDR3 protein: CASSQDSTGAYEQYF
D gene: NA; J gene: TRBJ2-3; clone size: NA; V gene: TRBV20-1; CDR3 DNA: TGCAGTGCAGGAAGCCCTAGGCGGTCTAGCACAGATACGCAGTATTTT; CDR3 protein: CSAGSPRRSSTDTQYF
D gene: TRBD2; J gene: TRBJ2-7; clone size: many; V gene: TRBV3-1; CDR3 DNA: TGTGCCAGCAGCCAAGGACCCCAGCGGGGGGGCTACGAGCAGTACTTC; CDR3 protein: CASSQGPQRGGYEQYF
D gene: NA; J gene: TRBJ2-7; clone size: NA; V gene: TRBV9; CDR3 DNA: TGTGCCAAAGCACTCCGAAAAGTTTCCTACGAGCAGTACTTC; CDR3 protein: CAKALRKVSYEQYF
D gene: TRBD1; J gene: TRBJ2-5; clone size: NA; V gene: TRBV12-3/TRBV12-4; CDR3 DNA: TGTGCCAGCAGTTTTCACGCAGGGGGCGCAGAGACCCAGTACTTC; CDR3 protein: CASSFHAGGAETQYF
D gene: TRBD2; J gene: TRBJ2-3; clone size: NA; V gene: TRBV7-9; CDR3 DNA: TGTGCCAGCAGCTTAGGGCGGGAGTCAGATACGCAGTATTTT; CDR3 protein: CASSLGRESDTQYF
D gene: TRBD2; J gene: TRBJ2-7; clone size: NA; V gene: TRBV20-1; CDR3 DNA: TGCAGTGCTACCGACTCCGGGAGGGGCGCCTACGAGCAGTACTTC; CDR3 protein: CSATDSGRGAYEQYF
D gene: NA; J gene: TRBJ2-7; clone size: few; V gene: TRBV12-3/TRBV12-4; CDR3 DNA: TGTGCCAGCACCCTGACAGGCTACGAGCAGTACTTC; CDR3 protein: CASTLTGYEQYF
D gene: NA; J gene: TRBJ2-7; clone size: NA; V gene: TRBV18; CDR3 DNA: TGTGCCAGCTCGCTTGGGTATCCGGGGTACTTC; CDR3 protein: CASSLGYPGYF
D gene: NA; J gene: TRBJ2-3; clone size: many; V gene: TRBV7-2; CDR3 DNA: TGTGCCAGCAGCTTAGTCGATTATTCTAGCACAGATACGCAGTATTTT; CDR3 protein: CASSLVDYSSTDTQYF